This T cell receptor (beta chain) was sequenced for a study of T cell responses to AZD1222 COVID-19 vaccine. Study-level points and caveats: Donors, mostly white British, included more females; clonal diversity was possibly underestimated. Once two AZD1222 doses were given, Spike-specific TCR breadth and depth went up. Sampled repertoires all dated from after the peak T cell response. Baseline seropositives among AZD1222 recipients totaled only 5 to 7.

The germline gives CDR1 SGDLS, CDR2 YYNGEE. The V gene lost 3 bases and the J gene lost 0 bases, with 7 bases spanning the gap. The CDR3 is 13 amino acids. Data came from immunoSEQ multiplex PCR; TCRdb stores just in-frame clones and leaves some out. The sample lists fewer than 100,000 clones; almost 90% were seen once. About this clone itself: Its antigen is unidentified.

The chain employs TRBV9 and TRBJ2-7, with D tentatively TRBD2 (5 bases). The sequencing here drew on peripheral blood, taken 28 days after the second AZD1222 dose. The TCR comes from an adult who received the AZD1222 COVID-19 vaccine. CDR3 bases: TGTGCCAGCAGCGACGGGAACTCCTACGAGCAGTACTTC. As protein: CASSDGNSYEQYF.